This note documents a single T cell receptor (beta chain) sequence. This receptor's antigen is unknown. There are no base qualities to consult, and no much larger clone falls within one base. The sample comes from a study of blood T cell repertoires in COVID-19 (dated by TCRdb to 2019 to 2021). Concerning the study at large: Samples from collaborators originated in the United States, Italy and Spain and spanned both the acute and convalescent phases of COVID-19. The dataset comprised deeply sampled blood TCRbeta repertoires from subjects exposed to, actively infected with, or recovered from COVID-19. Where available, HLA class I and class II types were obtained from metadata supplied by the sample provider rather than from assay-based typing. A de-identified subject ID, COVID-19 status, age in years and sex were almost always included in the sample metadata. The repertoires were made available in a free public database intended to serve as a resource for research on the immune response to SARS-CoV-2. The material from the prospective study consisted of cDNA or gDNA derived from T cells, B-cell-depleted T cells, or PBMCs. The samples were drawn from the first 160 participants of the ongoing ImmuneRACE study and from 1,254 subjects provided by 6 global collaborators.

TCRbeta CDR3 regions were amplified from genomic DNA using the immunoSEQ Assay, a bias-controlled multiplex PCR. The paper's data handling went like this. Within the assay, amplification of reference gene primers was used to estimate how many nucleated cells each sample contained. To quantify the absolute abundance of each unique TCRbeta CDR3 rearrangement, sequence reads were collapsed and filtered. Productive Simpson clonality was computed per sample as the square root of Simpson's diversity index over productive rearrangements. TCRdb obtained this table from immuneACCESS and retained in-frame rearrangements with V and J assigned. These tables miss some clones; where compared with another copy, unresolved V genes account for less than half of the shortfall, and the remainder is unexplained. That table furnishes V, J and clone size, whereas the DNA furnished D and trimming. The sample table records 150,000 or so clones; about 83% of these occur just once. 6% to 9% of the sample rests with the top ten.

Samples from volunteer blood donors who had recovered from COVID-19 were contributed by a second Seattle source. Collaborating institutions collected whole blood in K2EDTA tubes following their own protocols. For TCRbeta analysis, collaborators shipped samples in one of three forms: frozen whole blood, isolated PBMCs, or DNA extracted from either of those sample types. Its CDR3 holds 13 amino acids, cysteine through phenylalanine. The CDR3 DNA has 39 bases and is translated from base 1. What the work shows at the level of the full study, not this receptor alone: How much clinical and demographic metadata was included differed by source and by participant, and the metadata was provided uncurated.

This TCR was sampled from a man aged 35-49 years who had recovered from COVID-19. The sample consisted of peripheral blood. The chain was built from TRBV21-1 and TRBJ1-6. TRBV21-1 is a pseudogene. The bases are TGTGCCAACTCGGGGAGATGGCGGTCACCCCTCCACTTT. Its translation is CANSGRWRSPLHF.